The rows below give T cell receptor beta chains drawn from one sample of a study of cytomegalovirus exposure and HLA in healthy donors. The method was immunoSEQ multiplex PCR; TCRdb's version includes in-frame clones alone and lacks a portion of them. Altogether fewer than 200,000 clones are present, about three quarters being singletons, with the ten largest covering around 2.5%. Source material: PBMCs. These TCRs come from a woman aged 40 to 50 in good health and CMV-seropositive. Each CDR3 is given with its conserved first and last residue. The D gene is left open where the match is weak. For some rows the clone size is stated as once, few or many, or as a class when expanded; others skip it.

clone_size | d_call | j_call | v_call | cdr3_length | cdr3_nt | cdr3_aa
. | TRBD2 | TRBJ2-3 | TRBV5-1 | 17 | TGCGCCAGCAGCTTGGAAGCGGGAGGGCCCGGCACAGATACGCAGTATTTT | CASSLEAGGPGTDTQYF
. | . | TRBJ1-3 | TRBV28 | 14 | TGTGCCAGCAGTGGTCCAGGGTCTGGAAACACCATATATTTT | CASSGPGSGNTIYF
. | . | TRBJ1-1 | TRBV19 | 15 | TGTGCCAGTAGACTCCTCGGGGGGGTGAACACTGAAGCTTTCTTT | CASRLLGGVNTEAFF
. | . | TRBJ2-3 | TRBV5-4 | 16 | TGTGCCAGCAGCTTGGCCGGAGGGAGTAGCACAGATACGCAGTATTTT | CASSLAGGSSTDTQYF
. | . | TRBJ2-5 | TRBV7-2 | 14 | TGTGCCAGCAGCCCACAGGGGGGGAAAGAGACCCAGTACTTC | CASSPQGGKETQYF
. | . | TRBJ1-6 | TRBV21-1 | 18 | TGTGCCAGCAGCACTAAACTACAGGGGGAATCGGATAATTCACCCCTCCACTTT | CASSTKLQGESDNSPLHF
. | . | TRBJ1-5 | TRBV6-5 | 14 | TGTGCCAGCAGTTACTCGCCGGGATTTCAGCCCCAGCATTTT | CASSYSPGFQPQHF
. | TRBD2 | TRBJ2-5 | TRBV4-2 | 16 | TGTGCCAGCAGCCAAGGTATGGCAGGGAGGGAAGAGACCCAGTACTTC | CASSQGMAGREETQYF
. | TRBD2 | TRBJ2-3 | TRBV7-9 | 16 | TGTGCCAGCAGCCCTCTAGCGGGGGGTTCATGGGATACGCAGTATTTT | CASSPLAGGSWDTQYF
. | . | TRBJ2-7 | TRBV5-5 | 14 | TGTGCCAGCAGCCCGTCATTGGGACAACACGAGCAGTACTTC | CASSPSLGQHEQYF
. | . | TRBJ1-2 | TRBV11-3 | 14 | TGTGCCAGCAGTTCCCTGGGCACCTCCTATGGCTACACCTTC | CASSSLGTSYGYTF
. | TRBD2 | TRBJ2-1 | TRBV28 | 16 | TGTGCCAGCAGTCGGGGGGGGGCGGGCTCCTACAATGAGCAGTTCTTC | CASSRGGAGSYNEQFF
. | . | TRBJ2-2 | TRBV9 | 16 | TGTGCCAGCAGCGTAGGTCAGGGCGGGAACACCGGGGAGCTGTTTTTT | CASSVGQGGNTGELFF
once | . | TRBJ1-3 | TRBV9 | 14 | TGTGCCAGCAGCGGCGAAGTGGCTGGAAACACCATATATTTT | CASSGEVAGNTIYF
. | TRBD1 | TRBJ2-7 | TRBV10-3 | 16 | TGTGCCATCAGTGAGACGACGGACAGGGACGGGAACGAGCAGTACTTC | CAISETTDRDGNEQYF
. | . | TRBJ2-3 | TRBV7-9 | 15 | TGTGCCAGCAGCTTCCTCGGGACTAGCACAGATACGCAGTATTTT | CASSFLGTSTDTQYF
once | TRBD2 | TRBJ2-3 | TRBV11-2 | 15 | TGTGCCAGCAGTCAAGGGACTAGTAGACCAGATACGCAGTATTTT | CASSQGTSRPDTQYF
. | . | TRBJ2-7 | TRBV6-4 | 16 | TGTGCCAGCAGTGAGATGGTTGAAGACAGGCACTACGAGCAGTACTTC | CASSEMVEDRHYEQYF
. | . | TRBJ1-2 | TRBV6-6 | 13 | TGTGCCAGCAGTATCGACAGTTCCGATGGCTACACCTTC | CASSIDSSDGYTF
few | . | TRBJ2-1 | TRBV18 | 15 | TGTGCCAGCTCACCTACGGCACTAGGATTTAATGAGCAGTTCTTC | CASSPTALGFNEQFF
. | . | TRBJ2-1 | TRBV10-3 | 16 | TGTGCCATCAGTGAGTCAATAGGGGACATCTACAATGAGCAGTTCTTC | CAISESIGDIYNEQFF
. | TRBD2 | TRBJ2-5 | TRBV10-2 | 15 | TGCGCCAGCAGTGAGATTAGGCTAGCGGGGGAGACCCAGTACTTC | CASSEIRLAGETQYF
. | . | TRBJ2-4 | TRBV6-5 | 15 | TGTGCCAGCAGGACGGACACGTTGGCCAAAAACATTCAGTACTTC | CASRTDTLAKNIQYF
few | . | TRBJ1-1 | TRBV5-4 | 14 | TGTGCCAGCAGCTTGGGACAGGTGAACACTGAAGCTTTCTTT | CASSLGQVNTEAFF
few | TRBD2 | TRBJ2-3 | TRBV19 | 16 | TGTGCCAGTATGGGACTAGCGGGACTTGGTACAGATACGCAGTATTTT | CASMGLAGLGTDTQYF
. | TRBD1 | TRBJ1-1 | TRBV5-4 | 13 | TGTGCCAGCATTGGCAGGGGGGACGATGAAGCTTTCTTT | CASIGRGDDEAFF
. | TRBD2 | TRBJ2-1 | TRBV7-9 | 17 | TGTGCCAGCAGCTTGGGGGGAGAAGCGGGACTCAACAATGAGCAGTTCTTC | CASSLGGEAGLNNEQFF
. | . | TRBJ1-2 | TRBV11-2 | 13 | TGTGCCAGCAGCTTAGACGGTAACTATGGCTACACCTTC | CASSLDGNYGYTF
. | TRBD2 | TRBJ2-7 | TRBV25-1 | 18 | TGTGCCAGCAGTGCCACGACTAGCGGGGGAACCCTCGGATACGAGCAGTACTTC | CASSATTSGGTLGYEQYF
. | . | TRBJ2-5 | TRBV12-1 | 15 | TGTGCCAGCAGCTTTGGAGCGGGGGGGCAGGAGACCCAGTACTTC | CASSFGAGGQETQYF
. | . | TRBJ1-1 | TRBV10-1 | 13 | TGCGCCAGCAGTGAGTATCGGGGGACTGAAGCTTTCTTT | CASSEYRGTEAFF
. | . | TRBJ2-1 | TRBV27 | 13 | TGTGCCAGCAGTTTAGTACAGTACAATGAGCAGTTCTTC | CASSLVQYNEQFF
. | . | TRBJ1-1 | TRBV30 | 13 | TGTGCCTGGAGTAGTAGGACAGCCACTGAAGCTTTCTTT | CAWSSRTATEAFF
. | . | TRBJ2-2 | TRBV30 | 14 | TGTGCCTGGAAAAGACAGATGAACACCGGGGAGCTGTTTTTT | CAWKRQMNTGELFF
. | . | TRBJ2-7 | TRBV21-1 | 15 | TGTGCCAGCAGCAAAGGAAACGACAGGTCCTACGAGCAGTACTTC | CASSKGNDRSYEQYF
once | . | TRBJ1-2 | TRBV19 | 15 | TGTGCCAGTAGTATACCCCAGGGAGGACCCTATGGCTACACCTTC | CASSIPQGGPYGYTF
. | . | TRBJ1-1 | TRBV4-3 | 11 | TGCGCCAGCAGCCAGCAACGGGGGGCTTTCTTT | CASSQQRGAFF
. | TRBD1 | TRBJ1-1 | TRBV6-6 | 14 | TGTGCCAGCAGTACGACAGGGGGGAACACTGAAGCTTTCTTT | CASSTTGGNTEAFF
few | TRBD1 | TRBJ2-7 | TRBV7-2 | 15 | TGTGCCAGCAGCCCTAGGACAGGAAAAGCCTACGAGCAGTACTTC | CASSPRTGKAYEQYF
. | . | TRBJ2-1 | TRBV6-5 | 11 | TGTGCCAGCACCCGTTCGAGGGAGCAGTTCTTC | CASTRSREQFF
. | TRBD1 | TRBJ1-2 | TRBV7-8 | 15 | TGTGCCAGCAGCCCGAGACAGGGGGGTAACTATGGCTACACCTTC | CASSPRQGGNYGYTF
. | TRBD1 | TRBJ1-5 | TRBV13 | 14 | TGTGCCAGCAGCTTTAGGGGGCGAAATCAGCCCCAGCATTTT | CASSFRGRNQPQHF
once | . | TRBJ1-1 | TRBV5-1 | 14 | TGCGCCAGCAGCTTGGCGCAGGGAAGCACTGAAGCTTTCTTT | CASSLAQGSTEAFF
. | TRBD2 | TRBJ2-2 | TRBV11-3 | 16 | TGTGCCAGCAGTTTGCAGGGCGGGGGGAACACCGGGGAGCTGTTTTTT | CASSLQGGGNTGELFF
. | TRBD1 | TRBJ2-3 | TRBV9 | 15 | TGTGCCAGCAGCGTAGAAGGACAGGGTTCAGATACGCAGTATTTT | CASSVEGQGSDTQYF
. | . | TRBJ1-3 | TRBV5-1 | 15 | TGCGCCAGCAGCCTTTCGGGATACTCTGGAAACACCATATATTTT | CASSLSGYSGNTIYF
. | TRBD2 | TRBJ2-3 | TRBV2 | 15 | TGTGCCAGCAGTGAGGGAGGGGCCCTCACAGATACGCAGTATTTT | CASSEGGALTDTQYF
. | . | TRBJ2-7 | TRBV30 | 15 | TGTGCCTGGAGTGTACAGGGCCCAGTTAACGACGAGCAGTACTTC | CAWSVQGPVNDEQYF
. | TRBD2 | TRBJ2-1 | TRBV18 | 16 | TGTGCCAGCTCACCACGCGGTAGCGGGACCGGGAATGAGCAGTTCTTC | CASSPRGSGTGNEQFF
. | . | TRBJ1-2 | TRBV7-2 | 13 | TGTGCCAGCAGCTCCTATGGGGAGGACGGCTACACCTTC | CASSSYGEDGYTF
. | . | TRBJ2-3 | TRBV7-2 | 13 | TGTGCCAGCAGCTTCCAGGGCGCAGATACGCAGTATTTT | CASSFQGADTQYF
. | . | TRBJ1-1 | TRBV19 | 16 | TGTGCCAGTAGATTGGGAAAACAGGGTGTGAACACTGAAGCTTTCTTT | CASRLGKQGVNTEAFF
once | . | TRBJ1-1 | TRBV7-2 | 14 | TGTGCCAGCAGCCCCGGTTCAGGAAACACTGAAGCTTTCTTT | CASSPGSGNTEAFF
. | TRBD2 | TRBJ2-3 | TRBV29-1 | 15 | TGCAGCGTTGAACCTCTAGCGGGAAGCACAGATACGCAGTATTTT | CSVEPLAGSTDTQYF
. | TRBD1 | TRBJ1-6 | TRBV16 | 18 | TGTGCCAGCAGCCCAAACCGAGGGACAGGGCTTAATAATTCACCCCTCCACTTT | CASSPNRGTGLNNSPLHF